Presented here are 2 T cell receptor beta chains from one specimen sequenced in a study of blood T cell repertoires in COVID-19. Libraries were prepared by immunoSEQ multiplex PCR; TCRdb keeps only in-frame clonotypes and omits some of them. The profile shows over 100,000 clones, over 75% of them singletons. The sequencing input was peripheral blood. These receptors were collected from a woman aged 45-60 years with acute or convalescent COVID-19.

The V and J genes are TRBV9 and TRBJ1-2; 7 bases fit TRBD1. The J segment lost 5 bases and the V segment lost 2 bases, leaving 6 bases of the junction unmatched. The germline V gene has CDR1 SGDLS and CDR2 YYNGEE. CDR3 size: 14 residues. This chain's CDR3 is CASSVTGESYGYTF. The CDR3 DNA follows: TGTGCCAGCAGCGTTACAGGGGAATCATATGGCTACACCTTC.

This chain joins TRBV5-4 and TRBJ1-1, with a possible D match to TRBD1 (6 bases). This CDR3 has 14 residues. Germline V lookup: CDR1 SGHNT, CDR2 YYREEE (reference sequence). The V end lost 4 bases, the J end lost 6 bases, and 16 bases lay between the germline ends. CDR3 protein: CASSIPGGLPEAFF. As DNA, the CDR3 is TGTGCCAGCAGCATTCCGGGGGGGCTCCCTGAAGCTTTCTTT.